Below, 29 T cell receptor beta chains from the same sample are listed, as sequenced in a study of cytomegalovirus exposure and HLA in healthy donors (TCRdb year 2017). Library preparation employed the immunoSEQ multiplex PCR assay. For the multiplex PCR, a mixture combining 60 forward primers for TCR Vbeta segments and 13 reverse primers for TCR Jbeta segments was used. Drawn from immuneACCESS, this table holds only the in-frame rearrangements with V and J called that TCRdb kept. Clones are partly lost; checked studies trace under half to an unresolved V gene and leave the rest unexplained. The sample table shows 150,000 to 200,000 clones, and about 80% are seen once. 2.3% of the sample is held by the ten biggest clonotypes. Sequencing used PBMCs. These receptors all come from a woman aged 45-60 years in good health and CMV-seronegative.

The chain recombines TRBV19 with TRBJ1-3; D remains ambiguous. The CDR3 runs 15 residues. The germline V gene encodes CDR1 LNHDA and CDR2 SQIVND (reference sequence). Deletions cut 6 bases from V and 0 bases from J, with 12 bases between. The CDR3 sequence: CASSPLQASGNTIYF. The CDR3, as DNA: TGTGCCAGTAGCCCTCTGCAGGCCTCTGGAAACACCATATATTTT.

The chain combines TRBV5-4 with TRBJ2-3, with D possibly matching TRBD2 (5 bases). V dropped 4 bases and J dropped 4 bases, with 16 bases sitting between them. In germline, CDR1 is SGHNT, CDR2 YYREEE (reference sequence). This CDR3 has 15 amino acids. Written as DNA, the CDR3 is TGTGCCAGCAGCCGACCGGAGGTTGCGGCAGATACGCAGTATTTT. Its protein product is CASSRPEVAADTQYF.

This chain uses TRBV19 with TRBJ1-1; D gene ambiguous. This CDR3 is 17 amino acids long. Trimming stripped 4 bases from V and 1 base from J, with 19 bases between. CDR1 is LNHDA, CDR2 SQIVND, per germline (reference sequence). The CDR3 DNA is TGTGCCAGTAGTAGGTCGTGGTGGACTGTACCGAACACTGAAGCTTTCTTT. As protein: CASSRSWWTVPNTEAFF.

V and J are TRBV21-1 and TRBJ2-1; no check of the table's D call, TRBD1, against the DNA was made. TRBV21-1 is annotated as a pseudogene. CDR3 size: 15 residues. CDR3 residues: CASPTGQSSYNEQFF. DNA for the CDR3: TGTGCCAGCCCGACGGGACAGAGCTCCTACAATGAGCAGTTCTTC.

The chain combines TRBV7-9 with TRBJ1-2, with 7 bases lining up with TRBD1. The CDR3 is 13 residues long. Trimming at V came to 2 bases and at J to 6 bases, leaving 3 bases not matched to a gene. Germline assignment: CDR1 SEHNR and CDR2 FQNEAQ (reference sequence). This CDR3 is CASSLKGADGYTF. The CDR3 bases are TGTGCCAGCAGCTTAAAGGGGGCGGATGGCTACACCTTC.

This clone was counted only a few times. J is TRBJ1-5 and V is TRBV19; 7 bases match TRBD1. CDR1 is LNHDA, CDR2 SQIVND, per germline (reference sequence). This CDR3 spans 14 amino acids. Trimming at V came to 1 base and at J to 7 bases, leaving 4 bases not matched to a gene. The CDR3 bases are TGTGCCAGTAGTATAGCGACAGGGACCCAGCCCCAGCATTTT. This gives the protein CASSIATGTQPQHF.

The chain is built from TRBV6-5 and TRBJ2-5; D is uncertain. With the DNA end fitting TRBJ2-7 better, the J assignment may be wrong. CDR1 MNHEY and CDR2 SVGAGI come from the germline V gene. The CDR3 totals 12 residues. CDR3: CASSKNSYEQYF. The CDR3 bases are TGTGCCAGCAGTAAGAACAGCTACGAGCAGTACTTC.

V is TRBV28 and J is TRBJ2-7; 9 nucleotides agree with TRBD1. Germline CDR1 reads MDHEN; CDR2 reads SYDVKM. This CDR3 has 14 residues. After removal of 6 bases from V and 3 bases from J, the junction contained 6 bases not matched to a gene. The CDR3 nucleotides read TGTGCCAGCAGGTCGGGACAGGGATTCTACGAGCAGTACTTC. This sequence encodes CASRSGQGFYEQYF.

This clone showed up just a few times. The genes are TRBV19 and TRBJ2-2, with 7 positions matching TRBD2. V lost 7 bases, J lost 4 bases, and 12 bases stayed unmatched. The CDR3 extends over 16 amino acids. Germline loops: CDR1 LNHDA, CDR2 SQIVND (reference sequence). DNA of the CDR3: TGTGCCAGTAAGGGAGGGACGGGAGAGGGCACCGGGGAGCTGTTTTTT. Translated, it gives CASKGGTGEGTGELFF.

The chain uses TRBV7-2 and TRBJ2-1; 7 bases fit TRBD1. The CDR3 runs to 15 residues. Germline CDR1 is SGHTA and CDR2 is FQGNSA. V shed 4 bases, J shed 7 bases, and the junction held 10 bases outside the gene matches. Here the CDR3 reads CASSSRTGRGNEQFF. As DNA, the CDR3 is TGTGCCAGCAGCTCGCGGACAGGACGGGGTAATGAGCAGTTCTTC.

The rearrangement links TRBV6-4 to TRBJ2-3, with 7 bases that match TRBD2. V lost 4 bases and J lost 2; bases outside the gene matches: 6. The CDR3 is made up of 15 amino acids. CDR1 and CDR2 (germline): MRHNA, SNTAGT. The CDR3 protein is CASSVLADNTDTQYF. CDR3 nucleotides: TGTGCCAGCAGTGTCCTAGCGGATAACACAGATACGCAGTATTTT.

This chain's CDR3 is CAVKTGFYNSPLHF. Written as DNA, the CDR3 is TGTGCCGTCAAGACAGGGTTTTATAATTCACCCCTCCACTTT. V gene TRBV2 combines with J gene TRBJ1-6; 7 positions agree with TRBD1. V gave up 11 bases and J gave up 4 bases; unmatched junction bases: 8. CDR3 length equals 14 residues. Germline V CDR1 and CDR2: SNHLY, FYNNEI.

The chain links TRBV5-4 to TRBJ2-7, with 7 positions matching TRBD1. With V trimmed by 1 base and J by 3 bases, 1 base remained unmatched. This CDR3 spans 13 amino acids. Germline V gene sequence: CDR1 SGHNT, CDR2 YYREEE (reference sequence). Here the CDR3 DNA reads TGTGCCAGCAGCTTGACAGGGGACTACGAGCAGTACTTC. Translated: CASSLTGDYEQYF.

J is TRBJ1-5 and V is TRBV19, with a weak D call TRBD1 (5 bases). This CDR3 region has 16 residues. The V end was cut by 5 bases, the J end by 2 bases, with 16 bases between. Germline CDR1 is LNHDA and CDR2 is SQIVND (reference sequence). In DNA form, the CDR3 reads TGTGCCAGTAGTGGCTGGGGGGGGATAGGCAATCAGCCCCAGCATTTT. Protein sequence: CASSGWGGIGNQPQHF.

V usage is TRBV15 and J usage is TRBJ2-5, with TRBD2 matching 7 bases. The J call is in doubt because the DNA end fits TRBJ2-7 better. This CDR3 comprises 13 residues. Germline V gene sequence: CDR1 LNHNV, CDR2 YYDKDF (reference sequence). This CDR3 reads CATSRGGLYEQYF. In DNA, the CDR3 is TGTGCCACCAGCAGGGGGGGGTTGTACGAGCAGTACTTC.

CDR3 amino acids: CASSPRLLAGGDTQYF. DNA for the CDR3: TGTGCCAGCAGCCCCCGACTTCTAGCGGGAGGAGATACGCAGTATTTT. The V and J genes are TRBV13 and TRBJ2-3, with 11 bases fitting TRBD2. CDR1 is PRHDT and CDR2 is FYEKMQ in the germline V gene (reference sequence). Trimming at V came to 5 bases and at J to 5 bases, leaving 9 bases not matched to a gene. CDR3 length equals 16 residues. Full variable domain (outside the CDR3, taken from reference TRBV13 and TRBJ2-3): AAGVIQSPRHLIKEKRETATLKCYPIPRHDTVYWYQQGPGQDPQFLISFYEKMQSDKGSIPDRFSAQQFSDYHSELNMSSLELGDSALYFCASSPRLLAGGDTQYFGPGTRLTVL.

The V gene is TRBV5-1, the J gene TRBJ2-2, with 9 bases fitting TRBD1. The length of the CDR3 is 17 residues. Unmatched junction bases numbered 9, after V lost 5 bases and J lost 1 base. Germline lookup yields CDR1 SGHRS and CDR2 YFSETQ. CDR3 region: CASSPYRGQGNTGELFF. In DNA form, the CDR3 reads TGCGCCAGCAGTCCCTACAGGGGACAGGGGAACACCGGGGAGCTGTTTTTT.

V and J are TRBV2 and TRBJ2-7; 7 bases line up with TRBD2. The CDR3 contains 14 residues. Trimming removed 5 bases from V and 1 base from J; junction bases left unmatched: 5. CDR1 and CDR2 from the germline V gene are SNHLY and FYNNEI. DNA of the CDR3: TGTGCCAGCAGTAAATCGGGAGGATCCTACGAGCAGTACTTC. The encoded protein is CASSKSGGSYEQYF.

The rearrangement uses TRBV5-4 and TRBJ2-2; 8 bases fit TRBD1. The J segment lost 8 bases and the V segment lost 3 bases, leaving 6 bases of the junction unmatched. There are 14 residues in the CDR3. Per the germline V gene, CDR1 is SGHNT and CDR2 is YYREEE (reference sequence). This CDR3 is CASSSGQGGGELFF. DNA of the CDR3: TGTGCCAGCAGCTCCGGACAGGGCGGGGGGGAGCTGTTTTTT.

The rearrangement uses TRBV6-1 and TRBJ2-3; 8 nucleotides line up with TRBD2. The germline V gene encodes CDR1 MNHNS and CDR2 SASEGT. The CDR3 totals 12 residues. The V gene end was trimmed by 9 bases and the J gene end by 4 bases; junction bases not matched to a gene: 3. The CDR3 DNA is TGTGCCAGTCGGGGGGGCCCAGATACGCAGTATTTT. Amino acids: CASRGGPDTQYF.

This chain uses TRBV14 with TRBJ1-1, with 9 bases lining up with TRBD1. The CDR3 is 15 amino acids. The germline V gene has CDR1 SGHDN and CDR2 FVKESK. The ends lost 2 bases at V and 6 bases at J; junction bases unmatched: 7. CDR3 sequence: CASSQNAGQGSEAFF. CDR3 bases: TGTGCCAGCAGCCAAAATGCGGGACAGGGCTCTGAAGCTTTCTTT.

This rearrangement joins TRBV28 to TRBJ2-7; TRBD1 matches 8 bases. With V trimmed by 7 bases and J by 5 bases, 16 bases remained unmatched. In germline, CDR1 is MDHEN, CDR2 SYDVKM. The CDR3 covers 16 residues. CDR3 in DNA: TGTGCCAGCACACCGACAGAACGGACAGGGAGCCACGAGCAGTACTTC. Its protein is CASTPTERTGSHEQYF.

This chain links TRBV2 with TRBJ1-1; D is undetermined. Trimming cost V 1 base and J 10 bases, with 10 bases left between them. The CDR3 sequence is 12 residues long. Germline CDR1 is SNHLY and CDR2 is FYNNEI. CDR3 DNA sequence: TGTGCCAGCAGTGAAGGAGAAGGAGGAGCTTTCTTT. Its protein product is CASSEGEGGAFF.

The chain recombines TRBV18 with TRBJ1-5; D unresolved. The germline V and J ends were trimmed by 3 bases and 5 bases, with 11 bases remaining between them. The CDR3 runs to 14 residues. Germline V CDR1 and CDR2: KGHSH, LQKENI. CDR3 amino acids: CASSPTDRDQPQHF. The CDR3 DNA follows: TGTGCCAGCTCACCGACCGACCGGGATCAGCCCCAGCATTTT.

As DNA, the CDR3 is TGTGCCAGCAGCCGGGACAGGGGAGAGACCCAGTACTTC. Amino acid sequence: CASSRDRGETQYF. The chain is built from TRBV5-4 and TRBJ2-5; TRBD1 matches 10 bases. The CDR3 consists of 13 residues. Germline values: CDR1 SGHNT, CDR2 YYREEE (reference sequence). With V trimmed by 4 bases and J by 4 bases, 1 base remained unmatched.

Concerning this clone: Other DNA sequences from this sample encode an identical CDR3 as well. The DNA for the CDR3 is TGTGCCAGCAGCCAAGGCCAGGGGGATGGCTACACCTTC. Amino acid sequence: CASSQGQGDGYTF. The rearrangement uses TRBV14 and TRBJ1-2; 7 positions match TRBD1. The germline V gene has CDR1 SGHDN and CDR2 FVKESK. The CDR3 sequence is 13 residues long. V lost 1 base and J lost 6; bases outside the gene matches: 2.

The V call is TRBV7-9, the J call TRBJ2-7; 7 bases line up with TRBD1. This CDR3 is built from 16 residues. V dropped 5 bases and J dropped 2; count of bases not matched to a gene: 12. From germline, CDR1 is SEHNR and CDR2 FQNEAQ (reference sequence). CDR3 amino acids: CASSPPRTGITYEQYF. The CDR3 nucleotides read TGTGCCAGCAGCCCCCCCCGGACAGGAATAACCTACGAGCAGTACTTC.

The gene calls are TRBV27 and TRBJ2-3; D unclear. Trimming removed 7 bases at V and 2 bases at J, with 13 bases between. Germline V lookup: CDR1 MNHEY, CDR2 SMNVEV (reference sequence). The CDR3 sequence is 14 residues long. This chain's CDR3 is CASTPGWPTDTQYF. CDR3 nucleotide sequence: TGTGCCAGCACCCCCGGGTGGCCCACAGATACGCAGTATTTT.

A note on this clone: Sequence at one end of the junction differs from germline and may be a read error. V and J are TRBV7-9 and TRBJ1-1, with D tentatively TRBD1 (5 bases). CDR1 and CDR2 from the germline V gene are SEHNR and FQNEAQ (reference sequence). The CDR3 loop spans 12 amino acids. This CDR3 is CSSSLVRAGAFF. CDR3 DNA: TGTTCCAGCAGCTTAGTCAGGGCAGGGGCTTTCTTT.